The rows below give T cell receptor beta chains drawn from one sample of a study of blood T cell repertoires in COVID-19. The method was immunoSEQ multiplex PCR; TCRdb's version includes in-frame clones alone and lacks a portion of them. The data contain fewer than 350,000 clones, around 85% of them singletons. Sequencing was done on a sample of PBMCs or T cells enriched from blood (not recorded which). The origin of the receptors is a woman in her fifties or sixties who had recovered from COVID-19. Each CDR3 is given with its conserved first and last residue. The D gene is left open where the match is weak. Size values are once, few and many counts, or a class for expanded clones, and some rows have none.

CDR3 protein: CASSAAIWQPQHF
CDR3 DNA: TGTGCCAGTAGTGCGGCCATCTGGCAGCCCCAGCATTTT
V gene: TRBV19
clone size: .
D gene: .
J gene: TRBJ1-5
CDR3 length: 13

CDR3 protein: CASTDGPGAETQYF
CDR3 DNA: TGTGCCAGTACTGACGGCCCGGGTGCAGAGACCCAGTACTTC
V gene: TRBV19
clone size: .
D gene: .
J gene: TRBJ2-5
CDR3 length: 14

CDR3 protein: CASGLAGTYEQYF
CDR3 DNA: TGTGCCAGCGGGCTAGCGGGGACCTACGAGCAGTACTTC
V gene: TRBV6-5
clone size: .
D gene: TRBD2
J gene: TRBJ2-7
CDR3 length: 13

CDR3 protein: CASSLLAGNYEQYF
CDR3 DNA: TGTGCCAGCAGCTTATTAGCAGGGAACTACGAGCAGTACTTC
V gene: TRBV7-9
clone size: .
D gene: .
J gene: TRBJ2-7
CDR3 length: 14

CDR3 protein: CASSTPTGRATEAFF
CDR3 DNA: TGTGCCAGCAGCACCCCGACAGGGCGGGCCACTGAAGCTTTCTTT
V gene: TRBV5-4
clone size: .
D gene: TRBD1
J gene: TRBJ1-1
CDR3 length: 15

CDR3 protein: CASSGTTGLLNYGYTF
CDR3 DNA: TGTGCCAGCAGCGGTACAACAGGGCTCCTTAACTATGGCTACACCTTC
V gene: TRBV9
clone size: .
D gene: .
J gene: TRBJ1-2
CDR3 length: 16

CDR3 protein: CASSLDPGSPLHF
CDR3 DNA: TGTGCCAGCAGCTTAGACCCCGGTTCACCCCTCCACTTT
V gene: TRBV7-2
clone size: .
D gene: .
J gene: TRBJ1-6
CDR3 length: 13

CDR3 protein: CASSSFKQGIGSEAFF
CDR3 DNA: TGTGCCAGCAGCTCCTTTAAACAGGGCATCGGGTCTGAAGCTTTCTTT
V gene: TRBV11-2
clone size: .
D gene: .
J gene: TRBJ1-1
CDR3 length: 16

CDR3 protein: CASSLDRGRTEAFF
CDR3 DNA: TGTGCCAGCAGCTTAGACAGGGGGCGAACTGAAGCTTTCTTT
V gene: TRBV7-6
clone size: .
D gene: TRBD1
J gene: TRBJ1-1
CDR3 length: 14

CDR3 protein: CASSIYGGTGGTDGYTF
CDR3 DNA: TGTGCCAGTAGTATATATGGTGGGACAGGGGGAACTGATGGCTACACCTTC
V gene: TRBV19
clone size: few
D gene: TRBD1
J gene: TRBJ1-2
CDR3 length: 17

CDR3 protein: CSVVGGGARNTEAFF
CDR3 DNA: TGCAGCGTTGTCGGTGGGGGGGCGCGGAACACTGAAGCTTTCTTT
V gene: TRBV29-1
clone size: .
D gene: .
J gene: TRBJ1-1
CDR3 length: 15

CDR3 protein: CASSLALGAGTSAYNEQFF
CDR3 DNA: TGTGCCAGCAGCTTAGCGCTGGGGGCCGGGACTAGCGCCTACAATGAGCAGTTCTTC
V gene: TRBV7-8
clone size: .
D gene: TRBD2
J gene: TRBJ2-1
CDR3 length: 19

CDR3 protein: CASSLRQGAITGELFF
CDR3 DNA: TGTGCCAGCAGCTTGAGACAGGGGGCGATCACCGGGGAGCTGTTTTTT
V gene: TRBV11-3
clone size: .
D gene: TRBD1
J gene: TRBJ2-2
CDR3 length: 16

CDR3 protein: CARTRTSGRGYEQYF
CDR3 DNA: TGTGCCAGAACTCGGACTAGCGGGAGAGGTTACGAGCAGTACTTC
V gene: TRBV2
clone size: .
D gene: TRBD2
J gene: TRBJ2-7
CDR3 length: 15

CDR3 protein: CASSQTELTNEKLFF
CDR3 DNA: TGTGCCAGCAGCCAGACAGAACTAACTAATGAAAAACTGTTTTTT
V gene: TRBV7-8
clone size: .
D gene: .
J gene: TRBJ1-4
CDR3 length: 15

CDR3 protein: CASSPISSQLEQYF
CDR3 DNA: TGTGCCAGCAGCCCCATCTCTAGCCAGCTCGAGCAGTACTTC
V gene: TRBV7-2
clone size: many
D gene: .
J gene: TRBJ2-7
CDR3 length: 14

CDR3 protein: CASSIGQGANQPQHF
CDR3 DNA: TGTGCCAGTAGTATTGGGCAGGGGGCCAATCAGCCCCAGCATTTT
V gene: TRBV19
clone size: .
D gene: TRBD1
J gene: TRBJ1-5
CDR3 length: 15

CDR3 protein: CASSLGQIATNEKLFF
CDR3 DNA: TGCGCCAGCAGCTTGGGCCAGATTGCAACTAATGAAAAACTGTTTTTT
V gene: TRBV5-1
clone size: once
D gene: .
J gene: TRBJ1-4
CDR3 length: 16

CDR3 protein: CASSQDRVSAFF
CDR3 DNA: TGTGCCAGCAGTCAGGACAGGGTATCGGCTTTCTTT
V gene: TRBV7-2
clone size: once
D gene: TRBD1
J gene: TRBJ1-1
CDR3 length: 12

CDR3 protein: CASSPVVGQNYEQYF
CDR3 DNA: TGTGCCAGCAGCCCCGTTGTGGGACAGAACTACGAGCAGTACTTC
V gene: TRBV7-9
clone size: .
D gene: TRBD1
J gene: TRBJ2-7
CDR3 length: 15

CDR3 protein: CASSMTGAGPNEKLFF
CDR3 DNA: TGCGCCAGCAGCATGACAGGGGCGGGACCTAATGAAAAACTGTTTTTT
V gene: TRBV5-1
clone size: .
D gene: TRBD1
J gene: TRBJ1-4
CDR3 length: 16

CDR3 protein: CASSYGTGDYGYTF
CDR3 DNA: TGCGCCAGCAGCTACGGGACAGGCGATTATGGCTACACCTTC
V gene: TRBV5-1
clone size: .
D gene: TRBD1
J gene: TRBJ1-2
CDR3 length: 14

CDR3 protein: CASIEKTARGVGETQYF
CDR3 DNA: TGTGCCAGCATCGAAAAGACGGCGCGGGGAGTTGGAGAGACCCAGTACTTC
V gene: TRBV21-1
clone size: .
D gene: .
J gene: TRBJ2-5
CDR3 length: 17

CDR3 protein: CASSVRGRGATDTQYF
CDR3 DNA: TGTGCCAGCAGCGTACGCGGGCGGGGGGCCACAGATACGCAGTATTTT
V gene: TRBV9
clone size: .
D gene: TRBD2
J gene: TRBJ2-3
CDR3 length: 16

CDR3 protein: CASSSRQINYGYTF
CDR3 DNA: TGTGCCAGCAGCTCCCGACAGATTAACTATGGCTACACCTTC
V gene: TRBV7-2
clone size: .
D gene: .
J gene: TRBJ1-2
CDR3 length: 14

CDR3 protein: CASSSGQGPFSYEQYF
CDR3 DNA: TGTGCCAGCAGCAGCGGACAGGGCCCTTTCTCCTACGAGCAGTACTTC
V gene: TRBV5-4
clone size: .
D gene: TRBD1
J gene: TRBJ2-7
CDR3 length: 16

CDR3 protein: CASSRSTGVIHEQYF
CDR3 DNA: TGTGCCAGCAGTCGATCGACAGGGGTCATCCACGAGCAGTACTTC
V gene: TRBV6-6
clone size: .
D gene: TRBD1
J gene: TRBJ2-7
CDR3 length: 15

CDR3 protein: CASSLVPTGELSGNTIYF
CDR3 DNA: TGCGCCAGCAGCTTGGTCCCGACAGGGGAGTTATCTGGAAACACCATATATTTT
V gene: TRBV5-1
clone size: .
D gene: TRBD1
J gene: TRBJ1-3
CDR3 length: 18

CDR3 protein: CASTQGQGVGGYTF
CDR3 DNA: TGTGCCAGCACCCAGGGACAGGGAGTTGGTGGCTACACCTTC
V gene: TRBV27
clone size: .
D gene: TRBD1
J gene: TRBJ1-2
CDR3 length: 14

CDR3 protein: CASSLGRLVGDEQYF
CDR3 DNA: TGTGCCAGCAGCTTAGGCCGGCTGGTAGGGGACGAGCAGTACTTC
V gene: TRBV11-3
clone size: .
D gene: .
J gene: TRBJ2-7
CDR3 length: 15

CDR3 protein: CATSEADREGSKEKLFF
CDR3 DNA: TGTGCCACCAGTGAAGCCGACAGGGAAGGGAGTAAGGAAAAACTGTTTTTT
V gene: TRBV24-1
clone size: .
D gene: TRBD1
J gene: TRBJ1-4
CDR3 length: 17

CDR3 protein: CASSPGLAGVIGGELFF
CDR3 DNA: TGCGCCAGCAGCCCGGGACTAGCGGGGGTTATCGGCGGGGAGCTGTTTTTT
V gene: TRBV5-1
clone size: .
D gene: TRBD2
J gene: TRBJ2-2
CDR3 length: 17

CDR3 protein: CASSQGSGLAGRDTQYF
CDR3 DNA: TGCGCCAGCAGCCAAGGTTCAGGACTAGCGGGAAGGGATACGCAGTATTTT
V gene: TRBV4-1
clone size: once
D gene: TRBD2
J gene: TRBJ2-3
CDR3 length: 17

CDR3 protein: CASSQGRQGGEAFF
CDR3 DNA: TGTGCCAGCAGCCAAGGTCGACAGGGGGGTGAAGCTTTCTTT
V gene: TRBV4-2
clone size: .
D gene: TRBD1
J gene: TRBJ1-1
CDR3 length: 14

CDR3 protein: CASSFGDRGANYGYTF
CDR3 DNA: TGTGCCAGCAGCTTCGGGGACAGGGGGGCTAACTATGGCTACACCTTC
V gene: TRBV13
clone size: once
D gene: TRBD1
J gene: TRBJ1-2
CDR3 length: 16

CDR3 protein: CASSIRGGNTEAFF
CDR3 DNA: TGTGCCAGCAGCATTAGGGGAGGGAACACTGAAGCTTTCTTT
V gene: TRBV7-2
clone size: .
D gene: .
J gene: TRBJ1-1
CDR3 length: 14

CDR3 protein: CASSTTGSETQYF
CDR3 DNA: TGTGCCAGCAGTACCACAGGGTCAGAGACCCAGTACTTC
V gene: TRBV12-3/TRBV12-4
clone size: .
D gene: .
J gene: TRBJ2-5
CDR3 length: 13

CDR3 protein: CASSQDRGPAPFF
CDR3 DNA: TGTGCCAGCAGCCAAGATAGGGGCCCGGCCCCGTTCTTC
V gene: TRBV4-2
clone size: .
D gene: .
J gene: TRBJ2-1
CDR3 length: 13

CDR3 protein: CASSTRTGGNEQFF
CDR3 DNA: TGTGCCAGCAGCACCCGGACAGGGGGCAATGAGCAGTTCTTC
V gene: TRBV9
clone size: .
D gene: TRBD1
J gene: TRBJ2-1
CDR3 length: 14

CDR3 protein: CASSTGQGGNYGYTF
CDR3 DNA: TGTGCCAGCAGCACAGGACAGGGGGGAAACTATGGCTACACCTTC
V gene: TRBV7-8
clone size: few
D gene: TRBD1
J gene: TRBJ1-2
CDR3 length: 15

CDR3 protein: CSASRQGGNQPQHF
CDR3 DNA: TGCAGTGCTAGTCGGCAGGGGGGAAATCAGCCCCAGCATTTT
V gene: TRBV20-1
clone size: .
D gene: TRBD1
J gene: TRBJ1-5
CDR3 length: 14

CDR3 protein: CASSPGQGNNSPLHF
CDR3 DNA: TGTGCCAGCTCACCCGGACAGGGGAACAATTCACCCCTCCACTTT
V gene: TRBV18
clone size: .
D gene: TRBD1
J gene: TRBJ1-6
CDR3 length: 15

CDR3 protein: CASRSGTELYEQYF
CDR3 DNA: TGTGCCAGCAGGTCAGGGACAGAACTCTACGAGCAGTACTTC
V gene: TRBV27
clone size: .
D gene: TRBD1
J gene: TRBJ2-7
CDR3 length: 14